The entry that follows covers one TCR beta chain sequence. Residents of about two dozen US areas, aged roughly 18 to 89 years, made up the participants. This entry is derived from a study of blood T cell repertoires in COVID-19. Germline V gene sequence: CDR1 MGHRA, CDR2 YSYEKL. The V end lost 4 bases, the J end lost 8 bases, and 17 bases lay between the germline ends. The CDR3 is 14 residues long. TCRdb's copy holds only in-frame clones and misses some; the assay was immunoSEQ multiplex PCR. Seen here are about 260,000 clones, approximately 90% observed once, and the top ten hold around 1%. What was sequenced was PBMCs or T cells enriched from blood (not recorded which). The rearrangement joins TRBV4-1 to TRBJ1-2; D is ambiguous. The sequence came from a man in his fifties or sixties who had been exposed to COVID-19. CDR3 loop: CASSPQLRYRGYTF. The CDR3 nucleotides are TGCGCCAGCAGCCCCCAATTACGTTATCGGGGCTACACCTTC.